One and the same sample provided the 18 T cell receptor beta chains below, sequenced in a study of cytomegalovirus exposure and HLA in healthy donors. Primers for the PCR totalled 60 Vbeta and 13 Jbeta. Using immunoSEQ multiplex PCR, the repertoire was profiled, and TCRdb retains in-frame clones only, with some absent. This sample yields 140,000 to 150,000 clones, of which 78% are seen a single time; around 2.5% belongs to the top ten. Sequencing used PBMCs. The receptor set was obtained from a woman in her late teens or twenties in good health and CMV-seropositive.

This clone has just a few counts. V and J are TRBV30 and TRBJ2-6, with a tentative D call TRBD1 (5 bases). The germline CDR1 and CDR2 sequences are GTSNPN and SVGIG (reference sequence). This CDR3 has 16 residues. Trimming removed 4 bases from V and 0 bases from J, with 13 bases in between. The DNA for the CDR3 is TGTGCCTGGAATGGACAAAGGTTCTCTGGGGCCAACGTCCTGACTTTC. Translated, it gives CAWNGQRFSGANVLTF.

The genes are TRBV7-2 and TRBJ1-2, with unresolved D. V was shortened by 1 base and J by 6 bases, with 12 bases between the two germline ends. The germline CDR1 and CDR2 sequences are SGHTA and FQGNSA. The length of the CDR3 is 14 residues. CDR3 sequence reads: CASSLDGQVHGYTF. The CDR3, as DNA: TGTGCCAGCAGCTTAGACGGCCAGGTTCATGGCTACACCTTC.

The chain combines TRBV19 with TRBJ1-2, with 8 bases aligning to TRBD1. The CDR3 loop spans 15 amino acids. Trimming took 7 bases from V and 8 from J; bases not matched to a gene: 15. CDR1 LNHDA and CDR2 SQIVND come from the germline V gene (reference sequence). Here the CDR3 reads CASKTPGQALRGYTF. DNA of the CDR3: TGTGCCAGTAAGACACCGGGACAGGCCCTGAGGGGCTACACCTTC.

The rearrangement joins TRBV7-9 to TRBJ1-4; 8 bases match TRBD1. The CDR3 loop spans 15 amino acids. The germline gives CDR1 SEHNR, CDR2 FQNEAQ (reference sequence). The V and J ends lost 5 bases and 4 bases, in that order; junction bases with no gene match: 6. The CDR3 protein is CASSLVTGVNEKLFF. For the CDR3, the DNA is TGTGCCAGCAGCCTTGTGACAGGGGTTAATGAAAAACTGTTTTTT.

The chain has TRBV6-5 and TRBJ2-5, with a weak D call TRBD2 (5 bases). The J call may be wrong; the DNA end is better matched by TRBJ2-7. Germline values: CDR1 MNHEY, CDR2 SVGAGI. This CDR3 has 11 residues. The CDR3 DNA follows: TGTGCCAGCGCGGACTTCTACGAGCAGTACTTC. It translates to CASADFYEQYF.

The rearrangement links TRBV5-6 to TRBJ2-1; possibly TRBD1 for D (6 bases). Germline lookup yields CDR1 SGHDT and CDR2 YYEEEE. The V end was cut by 1 base, the J end by 7 bases, with 9 bases between. The CDR3 has 13 residues. The CDR3 DNA follows: TGTGCCAGCAGCTTGTGGGGGCTTAATGAGCAGTTCTTC. This encodes CASSLWGLNEQFF.

This clone was recorded only once. V usage is TRBV5-1 and J usage is TRBJ2-6; D is perhaps TRBD2 (5 bases). Germline CDR1 reads SGHRS; CDR2 reads YFSETQ. This CDR3 has 16 amino acids. Trimming stripped 0 bases from V and 4 bases from J, with 11 bases between. CDR3 residues: CASSLAGGVGANVLTF. CDR3 DNA sequence: TGCGCCAGCAGCTTGGCAGGAGGTGTCGGGGCCAACGTCCTGACTTTC.

This clone was found once. This chain joins TRBV27 and TRBJ2-7; TRBD2 matches 7 bases. Trimming took 3 bases from V and 6 from J; bases not matched to a gene: 5. CDR1 is MNHEY and CDR2 is SMNVEV in the germline V gene (reference sequence). CDR3 length equals 13 residues. The CDR3 DNA is TGTGCCAGCAGTTTCACCGGGAGGTCCGAGCAGTACTTC. This gives the protein CASSFTGRSEQYF.

The J gene is TRBJ1-4, the V gene TRBV25-1, with 7 bases identical to TRBD1. The germline gives CDR1 MGHDK, CDR2 SYGVNS. V lost 6 bases, J lost 6 bases, and 19 bases stayed unmatched. CDR3 length equals 18 residues. The CDR3 DNA sequence: TGTGCCAGCAGCCGCTCAACAGGGGCTCGGGTGATCGATGAAAAACTGTTTTTT. Amino acids: CASSRSTGARVIDEKLFF.

The chain uses TRBV7-2 and TRBJ1-2; TRBD1 matches 8 bases. The CDR3 sequence is 15 residues long. Germline assignment: CDR1 SGHTA and CDR2 FQGNSA. Trimming removed 5 bases from V and 4 bases from J; junction bases left unmatched: 9. The CDR3 sequence: CASSPYTGGGYGYTF. CDR3 nucleotides: TGTGCCAGCAGCCCGTACACAGGGGGAGGCTATGGCTACACCTTC. Complete variable domain (other parts from reference TRBV7-2 and TRBJ1-2): GAGVSQSPSNKVTEKGKDVELRCDPISGHTALYWYRQSLGQGLEFLIYFQGNSAPDKSGLPSDRFSAERTGGSVSTLTIQRTQQEDSAVYLCASSPYTGGGYGYTFGSGTRLTVV.

The rearrangement links TRBV7-9 to TRBJ1-5; 8 nucleotides match TRBD1. The CDR3 length is 14 residues. V lost 6 bases and J lost 3; bases outside the gene matches: 4. Germline-derived CDR1 and CDR2 are SEHNR and FQNEAQ (reference sequence). CDR3 residues: CASSRTGLNQPQHF. Written as DNA, the CDR3 is TGTGCCAGCAGTCGGACAGGGCTCAATCAGCCCCAGCATTTT.

The chain employs TRBV7-9 and TRBJ1-2, with 8 positions matching TRBD1. V was clipped by 2 bases and J by 7 bases; unmatched bases: 9. CDR1 SEHNR and CDR2 FQNEAQ come from the germline V gene (reference sequence). The CDR3 runs to 15 residues. The CDR3 DNA sequence: TGTGCCAGCAGCTTACAGGGGGCGCGAAGCGGTGGCTACACCTTC. Translation: CASSLQGARSGGYTF.

V gene TRBV5-1 combines with J gene TRBJ2-5, with 7 bases aligning to TRBD2. The J call may be wrong; the DNA end is better matched by TRBJ2-7. CDR3 length: 14 amino acids. The germline V gene has CDR1 SGHRS and CDR2 YFSETQ. In DNA form, the CDR3 reads TGCGCCAGCAGCTTGGGGGGAGGGCTCTACGAGCAGTACTTC. Translation: CASSLGGGLYEQYF.

This clone came up a few times. This chain joins TRBV7-9 and TRBJ1-2; 7 bases map to TRBD1. This CDR3 region has 13 residues. Trimming removed 6 bases from V and 7 bases from J; junction bases left unmatched: 8. CDR1 SEHNR and CDR2 FQNEAQ come from the germline V gene (reference sequence). The CDR3 region has the DNA TGTGCCAGCAGTCCGACAGGGATCCCTGGCTACACCTTC. Protein: CASSPTGIPGYTF.

This clone has just a few counts. The chain uses TRBV29-1 and TRBJ1-1; D is unclear. Trimming removed 8 bases at V and 4 bases at J, with 17 bases between. This CDR3 spans 13 amino acids. Germline-derived CDR1 and CDR2 are SQVTM and ANQGSEA. The CDR3 spells CSPHRVLGTEAFF. The CDR3 DNA sequence: TGCAGCCCTCACCGGGTTTTGGGCACTGAAGCTTTCTTT.

The chain couples TRBV6-1 to TRBJ1-5; TRBD1 might be the D (5 bases). Trimming pared 5 bases from V and 7 bases from J, leaving 18 bases between. In germline, CDR1 is MNHNS, CDR2 SASEGT. This CDR3 comprises 15 residues. CDR3 residues: CASSSQGELNQPQHF. The CDR3 DNA sequence: TGTGCCAGCAGTTCTCAGGGTGAATTGAACCAGCCCCAGCATTTT.

This sequence joins TRBV11-1 and TRBJ1-1, with 7 bases fitting TRBD1. The CDR3 is made up of 16 amino acids. Germline-derived CDR1 and CDR2 are SGHAT and FQDESV (reference sequence). V shed 0 bases and J 1 base; nucleotides not matched to a gene: 5. The CDR3 sequence is CASSLAGGRANTEAFF. CDR3 DNA sequence: TGTGCCAGCAGCTTAGCAGGGGGCAGAGCGAACACTGAAGCTTTCTTT.

CDR3 bases: TGTGCCAGCAGTTACTGGCCCGAGGCGCGGGGCGAGCAGTACTTC. Its protein product is CASSYWPEARGEQYF. The gene calls are TRBV6-6 and TRBJ2-7, with D perhaps TRBD2 (6 bases). V dropped 1 base and J dropped 6 bases, with 16 bases sitting between them. The CDR3 has 15 amino acids. Germline V CDR1 and CDR2: MNHNY, SVGAGI (reference sequence).